This TCR beta chain appears in the sequencing data of a study of blood T cell repertoires in COVID-19. In the study overall: Acute-phase and convalescent COVID-19 samples originated in the United States, Italy and Spain. T cells, B-cell-depleted T cells, or PBMCs provided the cDNA or gDNA that served as material.

Germline V lookup: CDR1 SGHTA, CDR2 FQGNSA. The CDR3 is made up of 15 amino acids. With V trimmed by 6 bases and J by 6 bases, 8 bases remained unmatched. Authors' data handling: Estimated nucleated cell counts came from reference gene primer amplification. Sequencing was performed with immunoSEQ multiplex PCR; in TCRdb, only in-frame clones are kept and a portion is missing. V and J calls and clone size are as listed in that table; D and trimming were resolved from the DNA. The sample has 70,000 or so clones, approximately 90% seen once. Sequencing used peripheral blood. This chain connects TRBV7-2 to TRBJ2-7; 13 bases are a match to TRBD2. The sequence was collected from a woman aged 80 or over with active COVID-19. The DNA of the CDR3 is TGTGCCAGCAGTGCCGGGACTAGCGGGACCGGCGAGCAGTACTTC. Amino acids: CASSAGTSGTGEQYF.